This T cell receptor (beta chain) stems from a study of blood T cell repertoires in COVID-19 (dated by TCRdb to about 2020). Study-wide context: The collaborator samples originated in the United States, Italy and Spain and spanned the acute and convalescent phases of COVID-19. The repertoires were made available in a free public database intended to serve as a resource for research on the immune response to SARS-CoV-2. Where available, HLA class I and class II types were obtained from metadata supplied by the sample provider rather than from assay-based typing. The prospective study material was composed of cDNA or gDNA derived from T cells, B-cell-depleted T cells, or PBMCs. Subjects who had been exposed to COVID-19, were actively infected with it, or had recovered from it provided the deeply sampled blood TCRbeta repertoires that made up the dataset. The sample metadata nearly always contained a de-identified subject ID, COVID-19 status, age in years and sex. Samples were obtained from the ongoing ImmuneRACE study (first 160 participants) and from roughly 1,300 subjects provided by 6 global collaborators.

TCRbeta CDR3 regions were amplified from genomic DNA using the immunoSEQ Assay, a bias-controlled multiplex PCR. The authors processed their data as follows. Nucleated cell counts per sample were estimated from amplification of reference gene primers within the assay. Sequence reads were collapsed and filtered to measure the absolute abundance of every unique TCRbeta CDR3 rearrangement. For each sample, productive Simpson clonality was calculated by taking the square root of Simpson's diversity index across productive rearrangements. Drawn from immuneACCESS, this table holds only the in-frame rearrangements with V and J called that TCRdb kept. Clones are partly lost; checked studies trace under half to an unresolved V gene and leave the rest unexplained. V and J calls and clone size follow that table, whereas D and trimming were derived from the DNA. The sample data list fewer than 500,000 clones, and 70% to 90% of these were observed just once. The top ten clonotypes cover almost 2% of the sample.

The full study reports these points: The amount of clinical and demographic metadata varied by source and participant and was provided uncurated.

The CDR3 runs 15 residues from the cysteine to the phenylalanine. The only DNA kept is the CDR3, 45 bases in frame from the first base. For CDR1 and CDR2, the germline V gene lists MNHEY and SVGAGI. Trimming leaves V shorter by 7 bases and J shorter by 2 bases, with the junction holding 11 bases beyond the gene matches. Enrolling through a virtual design, the prospective study's participants ranged in age from roughly 18 to 100 years and lived across more than 20 United States geographic areas. To assign participants to cohorts, the prospective study relied on clinical history that participants themselves reported in a screening survey and a study questionnaire. Mobile phlebotomists in the prospective study collected whole blood, serum and a nasopharyngeal or oropharyngeal swab from every participant. Additional blood draws and questionnaires over an approximately 2-month period could optionally be provided by prospective study participants. Blood samples from the prospective study were shipped frozen or at room temperature prior to DNA extraction.

This clone was picked up one time. The antigen this receptor binds is unknown. Base qualities were left out, and no much larger clone turns up one base away. The V gene is TRBV6-5 and the J gene is TRBJ2-7; TRBD2 aligns with 7 central bases. This sequence was found in a woman aged 18-30 years with acute COVID-19. Sequenced input: PBMCs or T cells enriched from blood (not recorded which). The nucleotide sequence is TGTGCCAGCAAAACCTCTCGCGGGACTACCTACGAGCAGTACTTC. This translates into CASKTSRGTTYEQYF.